The sequence of this T cell receptor (beta chain) was determined in a study of CD8 T cells in ankylosing spondylitis. Study-level points and caveats: A TCR beta motif made of fewer than ten highly homologous variants seemed typical of ankylosing spondylitis blood. Both synovial fluid and blood in reactive arthritis had previously been reported to carry some motif variants.

Between the trimmed V and J ends, which lost 0 bases and 0 bases, there was a span of 9 bases. The germline V gene encodes CDR1 LGHNT and CDR2 FRNRAP. The CDR3 spans 15 residues. In this sample, this clonotype turned up a few times. As yet, its antigen is unknown. Making the TCR beta libraries involved quantitative 5'-RACE with molecular barcodes. Using its own MiXCR run on the 5' RACE reads, TCRdb lists one record per CDR3 protein. Of over 150,000 distinct CDR3 sequences in the sample, roughly 12% were seen once. The TCR was taken from a male donor with ankylosing spondylitis or in good health (not recorded which). The genes are TRBV12-5 and TRBJ2-7; no clear D gene. The sample consisted of blood, either unsorted or a sorted T cell fraction (not recorded which). DNA for the CDR3: TGTGCTAGTGGTTTGGTAATGGGGAACTCCTACGAGCAGTACTTC. Amino acids: CASGLVMGNSYEQYF.